This T cell receptor (beta chain) came from a study of identical twins. CDR1 and CDR2 (germline): SEHNR, FQNEAQ (reference sequence). The CDR3 is 16 amino acids. V was shortened by 5 bases and J by 1 base, with 17 bases between the two germline ends. TCRdb independently ran MiXCR on the 5' RACE reads; one entry per CDR3 protein. The sample consists of 240,000 or so distinct CDR3 sequences, roughly 13% of them appearing once. These data were also filed under a second study, of yellow fever vaccine responses in identical twins.

V usage is TRBV7-9 and J usage is TRBJ2-5; weak D call: TRBD1 (6 bases). The sample taken for sequencing was memory (CD45RO+) T cells sorted from blood. This clonotype originated in a woman younger than 35 in good health. The CDR3, as DNA: TGTGCCAGCAGCCGCCTGGGGGCGGGTACCCAAGAGACCCAGTACTTC. Its translation: CASSRLGAGTQETQYF. The whole variable domain, filled in from reference TRBV7-9 and TRBJ2-5, reads DTGVSQNPRHKITKRGQNVTFRCDPISEHNRLYWYRQTLGQGPEFLTYFQNEAQLEKSRLLSDRFSAERPKGSFSTLEIQRTEQGDSAMYLCASSRLGAGTQETQYFGPGTRLLVL.